This T cell receptor (beta chain) originates from a study of cytomegalovirus exposure and HLA in healthy donors. CDR1 is LNHNV and CDR2 is YYDKDF in the germline V gene (reference sequence). CDR3 length: 14 amino acids. V lost 1 base, J lost 7 bases, and 11 bases lay in between. Worth noting for this clone: The antigen is not known.

General study results and limits: Rarity held for most TCR sequences, but there were some public TCRs that occurred in many donors.

Here immunoSEQ multiplex PCR was the method, and the copy in TCRdb shows in-frame clones only, minus some. The sample contains 200,000 or so clones, around nine tenths of which appear only once. The rearrangement joins TRBV15 to TRBJ1-5; the D gene is possibly TRBD1 (5 bases). This TCR came from a woman aged 18-35 years in good health and CMV-seropositive. Material: PBMCs. The CDR3: CATSRGGAVQPQHF. The CDR3 bases are TGTGCCACCAGCAGAGGGGGCGCTGTCCAGCCCCAGCATTTT.